Below, 10 T cell receptor beta chains from the same sample are listed, as sequenced in a study of blood T cell repertoires in COVID-19. Clones were read by immunoSEQ multiplex PCR, and TCRdb kept only the in-frame ones, dropping some. The table includes some 130,000 clones, roughly 85% detected once. Material: peripheral blood. These receptors came from a man aged 55-75 years with acute or convalescent COVID-19.

This clone showed up just once. In DNA, the CDR3 is TGTGCCAGCAGTCTACCCCTTAGCGGCCAAAGCTCCTACGAGCAGTACTTC. As protein: CASSLPLSGQSSYEQYF. This sequence joins TRBV11-3 and TRBJ2-7, with a weak D call TRBD2 (6 bases). V was clipped by 6 bases and J by 0 bases, with 21 bases between them. The V gene's germline CDR1 is SGHNT and CDR2 YENEEA. The CDR3 consists of 17 residues.

The rearrangement uses TRBV9 and TRBJ1-5; D gene ambiguous. Trimming took 2 bases from V and 10 from J, leaving 19 bases between them. CDR3 length: 15 residues. CDR1 is SGDLS, CDR2 YYNGEE, per germline. CDR3 protein: CASSVTDSGISPQHF. The DNA for the CDR3 is TGTGCCAGCAGCGTCACGGACTCGGGGATCAGCCCCCAGCATTTT.

The V gene is TRBV3-1 (or the pseudogene TRBV3-2), the J gene TRBJ2-3; 8 bases are a match to TRBD2. V was clipped by 6 bases and J by 4 bases; unmatched bases: 9. Germline V gives CDR1 LGHDT, CDR2 YNNKEL (reference sequence). The CDR3 is 15 residues long. CDR3 loop: CASSWTSRASDTQYF. DNA of the CDR3: TGTGCCAGCAGTTGGACTAGCAGAGCGTCAGATACGCAGTATTTT.

This chain uses TRBV24-1 with TRBJ2-1; 8 bases are a match to TRBD1. This CDR3 has 17 amino acids. Germline V gene sequence: CDR1 KGHDR, CDR2 SFDVKD. After removal of 4 bases from V and 4 bases from J, the junction contained 11 bases not matched to a gene. CDR3 in amino acids: CATSEAAGGPLYNEQFF. CDR3 sequence (DNA): TGTGCCACCAGTGAGGCTGCAGGGGGCCCTTTATACAATGAGCAGTTCTTC.

The chain uses TRBV24-1 and TRBJ2-7, with D unclear. Germline V gene lookup returns CDR1 KGHDR and CDR2 SFDVKD. The CDR3 is 16 residues long. Trimming removed 0 bases at V and 0 bases at J, with 11 bases between. The CDR3 DNA reads TGTGCCACCAGTGATTTGAGTGGCGGTGCCTCCTACGAGCAGTACTTC. This codes for CATSDLSGGASYEQYF.

The chain recombines TRBV19 with TRBJ1-2, with D possibly being TRBD1 (5 bases). V gave up 6 bases and J gave up 2 bases, with 10 bases separating them. The CDR3 length is 13 residues. Germline V gives CDR1 LNHDA, CDR2 SQIVND (reference sequence). The CDR3 DNA sequence: TGTGCCAGTAGCGTCGACAGAAACTATGGCTACACCTTC. It encodes CASSVDRNYGYTF.

This clone was found many times. The chain carries TRBV15 and TRBJ2-7; D is unclear. Germline CDR1 LNHNV, CDR2 YYDKDF (reference sequence). V was cut by 0 bases and J by 2 bases, with 11 bases left in between. The CDR3 is 15 amino acids. This chain's CDR3 is CATSRDLGQTYEQYF. CDR3 DNA sequence: TGTGCCACCAGCAGAGATCTTGGTCAGACCTACGAGCAGTACTTC.

This clone was counted many times. The chain uses TRBV19 and TRBJ1-1; 7 nucleotides line up with TRBD1. V was pared by 7 bases and J by 6 bases, with 14 bases of the junction left unmatched. Germline V gene data show CDR1 as LNHDA and CDR2 as SQIVND (reference sequence). This CDR3 has 15 residues. The CDR3 coding sequence is TGTGCCAGTAAGACTGGGACAGATGAACTATCTGAAGCTTTCTTT. It specifies CASKTGTDELSEAFF.

As DNA, the CDR3 is TGTGCCAGCAGCTACGGACTCCAGGACACTGAAGCTTTCTTT. It is translated as CASSYGLQDTEAFF. The chain combines TRBV7-8 with TRBJ1-1; D is ambiguous. Germline V lookup: CDR1 SGHVS, CDR2 FQNEAQ. This CDR3 is built from 14 residues. Trimming removed 4 bases from V and 3 bases from J, with 12 bases in between.

This clone was seen a single time. The gene calls are TRBV28 and TRBJ1-4, with D possibly TRBD1 on 5 matching bases. The CDR3 spans 14 residues. Trimming stripped 3 bases from V and 8 bases from J, with 13 bases between. Germline V gives CDR1 MDHEN, CDR2 SYDVKM. CDR3 coding DNA: TGTGCCAGCAGTTTGGGGGGAGGTCGCGAAAAACTGTTTTTT. This sequence encodes CASSLGGGREKLFF.